Below, 15 T cell receptor beta chains from the same sample are listed, as sequenced in a study of early T cells in non-severe SARS-CoV-2 infection (dated by TCRdb to the early 2020s). Library prep was done by 5' RACE. TCRdb shows the sequencer as NextSeq 500. The raw public data were reprocessed by TCRdb itself: fastp quality trimming at Q25, MiXCR clonotype calling, in-frame beta chains only. Entries that share a CDR3 protein sequence are merged under the most common genes and DNA. The sample table lists about 50,000 distinct CDR3 sequences, 9.3% of them with a count of one. Around 14% of the sample is held by the ten biggest clonotypes. The sequenced sample was whole blood. The origin of the receptors is an adult who was a healthcare worker with PCR-confirmed SARS-CoV-2 infection or an uninfected control (not recorded which).

This clonotype was seen ten or more times. V and J are TRBV6-2 or TRBV6-3 and TRBJ2-2; TRBD2 matches at 7 bases. Germline CDR1 reads MNHEY; CDR2 reads SVGEGT. The CDR3 totals 15 residues. Trimming at V came to 6 bases and at J to 7 bases, leaving 11 bases not matched to a gene. The CDR3 protein is CASRSWGGSGGELFF. CDR3 DNA: TGTGCCAGCAGGTCTTGGGGAGGGTCCGGCGGGGAGCTGTTTTTT.

The chain carries TRBV6-2 or TRBV6-3 and TRBJ2-7, with D tentatively TRBD1 (6 bases). Trimming took off 6 bases at V and 1 base at J, with 10 bases between the two ends. Germline V gives CDR1 MNHEY, CDR2 SVGEGT. This CDR3 is 13 amino acids long. Written as DNA, the CDR3 is TGTGCCAGCAGAACAACAGGGTCCTACGAGCAGTACTTC. Protein product: CASRTTGSYEQYF.

This clonotype has at least ten counts. This chain uses TRBV6-2 or TRBV6-3 with TRBJ2-1, with 10 bases lining up with TRBD2. V lost 2 bases and J lost 9; bases outside the gene matches: 1. The CDR3 runs to 13 residues. Germline V lookup: CDR1 MNHEY, CDR2 SVGEGT. CDR3 region: CASSYLAGVEQFF. The CDR3, as DNA: TGTGCCAGCAGTTACCTAGCGGGGGTTGAGCAGTTCTTC.

A remark on this clonotype: No conserved phenylalanine or tryptophan ends this CDR3, so it is likely a read error. The rearrangement joins TRBV29-1 to TRBJ2-6, with D unclear. This CDR3 contains 13 residues. In germline, CDR1 is SQVTM, CDR2 ANQGSEA. This CDR3 reads CSVEGTGANVLTL. The CDR3 DNA follows: TGCAGCGTAGAAGGCACCGGGGCCAACGTCCTGACTCTC.

This clonotype was detected ten times or more. CDR3 sequence (DNA): TGTGCCAGCAGCCCCCCCCAGGGGGAGACCCAGTACTTC. This sequence encodes CASSPPQGETQYF. The gene calls are TRBV7-9 and TRBJ2-5; tentatively, D is TRBD1 (6 bases). Trimming shortened V by 5 bases and J by 5 bases, and 12 bases separated the two germline ends. The CDR3 length is 13 residues. Germline CDR1 SEHNR, CDR2 FQNEAQ (reference sequence).

This clonotype showed up many times. The rearrangement uses TRBV12-3 or TRBV12-4 and TRBJ2-5, with 7 bases identical to TRBD1. The length of the CDR3 is 14 residues. The ends lost 5 bases at V and 6 bases at J; junction bases unmatched: 9. The CDR3 reads CASSPDRAMKTQYF. CDR3 coding DNA: TGTGCCAGCAGTCCCGACAGGGCGATGAAGACCCAGTACTTC.

This rearrangement joins TRBV19 to TRBJ1-3; possible D gene TRBD1, 6 bases. Germline V gene data show CDR1 as LNHDA and CDR2 as SQIVND (reference sequence). The CDR3 runs to 15 residues. V lost 6 bases to trimming and J lost 0 bases, with 12 bases between them. The CDR3 DNA follows: TGTGCCAGTAGGGTGGACAGCGGCTCTGGAAACACCATATATTTT. This codes for CASRVDSGSGNTIYF.

This clonotype came up a few times. The chain carries TRBV20-1 and TRBJ2-3, with D tentatively TRBD1 or TRBD2 (7 bases each). Germline values: CDR1 DFQATT, CDR2 SNEGSKA (reference sequence). The V gene lost 1 base and the J gene lost 1 base, with 15 bases spanning the gap. The CDR3 contains 16 residues. For the CDR3, the DNA is TGCAGTGCTAGAGTGGTCAGGGGGGGCCGCACAGATACGCAGTATTTT. Translating gives CSARVVRGGRTDTQYF.

This clonotype was seen a handful of times. The V and J genes are TRBV12-3 or TRBV12-4 and TRBJ1-5, with 9 bases that match TRBD1. After removal of 6 bases from V and 1 base from J, the junction contained 10 bases not matched to a gene. The CDR3 contains 17 residues. CDR3 protein: CASSPGDRALSNQPQHF. CDR3 DNA: TGTGCCAGCAGCCCGGGGGACAGGGCTCTCAGCAATCAGCCCCAGCATTTT.

This clonotype was recorded at least ten times. V gene TRBV4-2 combines with J gene TRBJ2-2, with D perhaps being TRBD1 or TRBD2 (5 bases each). V lost 0 bases and J 0 bases, leaving 11 bases between the germline ends. This CDR3 comprises 17 residues. Germline V gene data show CDR1 as LGHNA and CDR2 as YNFKEQ. Here the CDR3 DNA reads TGTGCCAGCAGCCAAGATATTAGAGGGGCGAACACCGGGGAGCTGTTTTTT. It translates to CASSQDIRGANTGELFF.

This clonotype showed up just a few times. The chain combines TRBV11-2 with TRBJ1-1; a weak D match, TRBD1 (5 bases). Germline-derived CDR1 and CDR2 are SGHAT and FQNNGV. V lost 0 bases, J lost 0 bases, and 11 bases lay in between. This CDR3 spans 16 amino acids. The CDR3 loop reads CASSLDPWTLNTEAFF. The DNA for the CDR3 is TGTGCCAGCAGCTTAGATCCATGGACATTGAACACTGAAGCTTTCTTT.

Only a few counts were recorded for this clonotype. The chain recombines TRBV5-5 with TRBJ2-1; D ambiguous. The CDR3 is 11 residues long. Between the trimmed V and J ends, which lost 5 bases and 15 bases, there was a span of 15 bases. Germline V gene data show CDR1 as SGHKS and CDR2 as YYEKEE (reference sequence). CDR3 region: CASRMDRIGFF. The CDR3 DNA reads as TGTGCCAGCAGGATGGATAGAATCGGGTTCTTC.

This clonotype occurred many times. This chain uses TRBV20-1 with TRBJ1-5; 9 bases match TRBD1. The CDR3 is made up of 15 amino acids. V shed 6 bases, J shed 1 base, and the junction held 7 bases outside the gene matches. Germline values: CDR1 DFQATT, CDR2 SNEGSKA (reference sequence). The CDR3 protein is CSARRTGESNQPQHF. The DNA of the CDR3 is TGCAGTGCCCGGAGGACAGGGGAAAGCAATCAGCCCCAGCATTTT.

The sample holds a few counts of this clonotype. This chain connects TRBV29-1 to TRBJ1-1; no reliable D call. This CDR3 region has 13 residues. V dropped 7 bases and J dropped 6 bases, with 18 bases sitting between them. Germline V gives CDR1 SQVTM, CDR2 ANQGSEA. CDR3 in amino acids: CSEGGNGSPEAFF. CDR3 sequence (DNA): TGCAGCGAGGGAGGGAACGGTAGCCCTGAAGCTTTCTTT.

The V and J genes are TRBV15 and TRBJ2-5; D not certain. The germline V and J ends were trimmed by 1 base and 4 bases, with 1 base remaining between them. The CDR3 is 11 residues long. CDR1 is LNHNV, CDR2 YYDKDF, per germline (reference sequence). This CDR3 is CATSRGETQYF. In DNA, the CDR3 is TGTGCCACCAGCAGAGGAGAGACCCAGTACTTC.